This T cell receptor (beta chain) was obtained from a study of CD8 T cells in ankylosing spondylitis. TCRdb reprocessed the 5' RACE reads via MiXCR and lists one record per CDR3 protein. The repertoire has 470,000 or so distinct CDR3 sequences, around 26% of them found once; the top ten carry over 0.8%. The CDR3 has 15 residues. After removal of 2 bases from V and 6 bases from J, the junction contained 6 bases not matched to a gene. The germline gives CDR1 DFQATT, CDR2 SNEGSKA (reference sequence). In the case of this clonotype: Its antigen remains unidentified.

General study results and limits: Matched ankylosing spondylitis synovial fluid reportedly contained a significantly enriched population of disease-linked clones. Before this, some motif variants had been reported in reactive arthritis synovial fluid and blood. Apparently characteristic of ankylosing spondylitis blood was a TCR beta motif (roughly 8 highly homologous variants).

What was sequenced was blood, either unsorted or a sorted T cell fraction (not recorded which). The V and J genes are TRBV20-1 and TRBJ2-3, with 12 nucleotides matching TRBD2. This clonotype was obtained from a male donor with ankylosing spondylitis. DNA for the CDR3: TGCAGTGCTAGACCTAGCGGGAGGGCCAGGGATACGCAGTATTTT. This sequence encodes CSARPSGRARDTQYF.